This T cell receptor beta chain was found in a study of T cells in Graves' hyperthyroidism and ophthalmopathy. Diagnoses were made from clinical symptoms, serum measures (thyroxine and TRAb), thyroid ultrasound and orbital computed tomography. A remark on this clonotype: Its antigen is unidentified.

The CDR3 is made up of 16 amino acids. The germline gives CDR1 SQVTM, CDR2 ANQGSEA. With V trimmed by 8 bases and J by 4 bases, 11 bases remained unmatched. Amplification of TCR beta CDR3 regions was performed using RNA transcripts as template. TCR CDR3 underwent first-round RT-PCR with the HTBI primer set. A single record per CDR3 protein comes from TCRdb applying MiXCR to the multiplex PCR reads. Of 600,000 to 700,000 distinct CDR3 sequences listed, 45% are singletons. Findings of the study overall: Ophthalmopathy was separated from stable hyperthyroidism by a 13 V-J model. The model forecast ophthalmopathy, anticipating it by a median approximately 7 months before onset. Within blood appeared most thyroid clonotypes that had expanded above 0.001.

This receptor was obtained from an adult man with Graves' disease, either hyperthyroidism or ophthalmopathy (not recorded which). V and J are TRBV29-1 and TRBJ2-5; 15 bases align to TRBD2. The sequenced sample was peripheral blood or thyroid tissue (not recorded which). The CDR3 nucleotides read TGCAGCTTAACTCCGGGACTAGCGGGAGGAGGAGAGACCCAGTACTTC. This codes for CSLTPGLAGGGETQYF.